This T cell receptor (beta chain) was profiled in a study of shared clonotypes between healthy human individuals. Study-wide background: Three plates were used per donor for CD4 naive, three for CD4 memory, two for CD8 naive and one for CD8 memory. Study findings and constraints: Sorted-subset samples were not fully sequenced, rarefaction indicated. Against clonotypes common to all four donors, non-shared ones had lower generation probabilities. The naive CD4 repertoires of several donors were compared, and roughly 5.1% of clonotypes were shared.

Concerning this clone: Its target is not known.

This table comes from immunoSEQ multiplex PCR, and its TCRdb copy is limited to in-frame clones, with some not included. The sample carries millions of clones, approximately 92% recorded once. The TCR sequence derives from a man aged 18 to 30 in good health. Sequences were obtained from naive CD4+ T cells sorted from blood. Subset noted: CD45RA+ positively selected.

The CDR3 DNA follows: TGCGCCAACTTTAGAGGCACTAGCCTTGGCTACACCTTC. It is translated as CANFRGTSLGYTF. This sequence joins TRBV10-1 and TRBJ1-2, with D unresolved. The germline CDR1 and CDR2 sequences are WNHNN and SYGVQD (reference sequence). The ends were cut back, 10 bases at V and 7 bases at J, with 19 bases in the middle. CDR3 size: 13 residues.